This TCR beta chain is from a study of shared clonotypes between healthy human individuals. The table came from immunoSEQ multiplex PCR; TCRdb's copy has only in-frame clones and leaves some out. The sample holds roughly 2.4 million clones, approximately 94% seen once. V lost 2 bases and J 7 bases, leaving 11 bases between the germline ends. CDR1 and CDR2 from the germline V gene are MNHNS and SASEGT. The CDR3 spans 13 residues. Sequencing input: naive CD4+ T cells sorted from blood. Described subset: CD45RA+ positively selected. This clonotype was obtained from a man aged 18 to 30 in good health. This chain uses TRBV6-1 with TRBJ1-2, with D uncertain. Here the CDR3 reads CASSESSPFGYTF. The CDR3 DNA reads as TGTGCCAGCAGTGAATCCTCACCCTTTGGCTACACCTTC.